This T cell receptor (beta chain) was captured by sequencing in a study of cytomegalovirus exposure and HLA in healthy donors. Study at large: Among the 370 or so donors who were genotyped, about 80% fell in the genetic ancestry cluster that is associated with self-reported Caucasian donors.

After removal of 7 bases from V and 8 bases from J, the junction contained 12 bases not matched to a gene. The CDR3 loop spans 14 amino acids. CDR1 and CDR2 from the germline V gene are SGDLS and YYNGEE. Healthy bone marrow donors formed the donor group. When sampled, the donors appeared nominally healthy, though they likely had unrecorded immune exposures. Concerning this clone: What it binds is unknown.

PCR amplification relied on 60 Vbeta primers (plus 13 Jbeta primers). Clones were sequenced by immunoSEQ multiplex PCR, and TCRdb holds only the in-frame ones, with some missing. Among approximately 140,000 clones listed, roughly 79% were seen once. Study-level results: The authors excluded some V segments, including TRBV6-2 and TRBV6-3, as indistinguishable.

Input material: PBMCs. The origin of this receptor is a woman between 18 and 29 years old in good health and CMV-seronegative. The chain carries TRBV9 and TRBJ2-3, with 8 bases fitting TRBD2. Here the CDR3 DNA reads TGTGCCAGCGGAGCGGGAGACCCCCCCGGTACGCAGTATTTT. It encodes CASGAGDPPGTQYF.